This is a list of T cell receptor beta chains from one sample in a study of siplizumab effects on memory and regulatory T cells. Sequencing used immunoSEQ multiplex PCR; TCRdb keeps in-frame clones, though not all of them. The profile shows 50,000 to 75,000 clones, just over 95% of them singletons. Source material: naive CD8+ T cells sorted from blood. The receptors come from a human donor in good health. The CDR3 runs from the conserved cysteine through the conserved F or W. The D gene is left open where the match is weak. Part of the rows lack a size; the others show once, few, many or a class for expanded clones.

clone size: -
J gene: TRBJ2-7
D gene: TRBD1
CDR3 length: 13
V gene: TRBV27
CDR3 protein: CASSLGQNYEQYF
CDR3 DNA: TGTGCCAGCAGTTTGGGACAGAACTACGAGCAGTACTTC

clone size: -
J gene: TRBJ2-7
D gene: TRBD1
CDR3 length: 16
V gene: TRBV7-9
CDR3 protein: CASSFLSGQGAYEQYF
CDR3 DNA: TGTGCCAGCAGCTTTCTCTCGGGACAGGGGGCCTACGAGCAGTACTTC

clone size: -
J gene: TRBJ1-1
D gene: -
CDR3 length: 12
V gene: TRBV5-1
CDR3 protein: CASSFDSTETFF
CDR3 DNA: TGCGCCAGCAGCTTTGACAGCACTGAAACTTTCTTT

clone size: -
J gene: TRBJ1-2
D gene: -
CDR3 length: 17
V gene: TRBV11-3
CDR3 protein: CASSFGSGDRANYGYTF
CDR3 DNA: TGTGCCAGCAGCTTCGGGTCAGGGGACCGAGCTAACTATGGCTACACCTTC

clone size: -
J gene: TRBJ2-5
D gene: TRBD2
CDR3 length: 14
V gene: TRBV7-3
CDR3 protein: CASSTGTSGETQYF
CDR3 DNA: TGTGCCAGCAGCACCGGGACTAGCGGAGAGACCCAGTACTTC

clone size: -
J gene: TRBJ2-1
D gene: -
CDR3 length: 14
V gene: TRBV5-6
CDR3 protein: CASRPQGTYNEQFF
CDR3 DNA: TGTGCCAGCAGACCCCAGGGGACCTACAATGAGCAGTTCTTC

clone size: -
J gene: TRBJ1-1
D gene: -
CDR3 length: 10
V gene: TRBV20-1
CDR3 protein: CSAGRTEAFF
CDR3 DNA: TGCAGTGCTGGGCGTACTGAAGCTTTCTTT

clone size: once
J gene: TRBJ1-5
D gene: -
CDR3 length: 15
V gene: TRBV27
CDR3 protein: CASSHSTGINQPQHF
CDR3 DNA: TGTGCCAGCAGTCACTCGACAGGTATCAATCAGCCCCAGCATTTT

clone size: -
J gene: TRBJ1-6
D gene: TRBD1
CDR3 length: 16
V gene: TRBV28
CDR3 protein: CASKVGQGVSNSPLHF
CDR3 DNA: TGTGCCAGCAAGGTGGGACAGGGGGTGAGTAATTCACCCCTCCACTTT

clone size: -
J gene: TRBJ1-2
D gene: -
CDR3 length: 16
V gene: TRBV6-5
CDR3 protein: CASSYSRGAEGYGYTF
CDR3 DNA: TGTGCCAGCAGTTACTCCCGGGGGGCAGAGGGATATGGCTACACCTTC

clone size: -
J gene: TRBJ2-1
D gene: -
CDR3 length: 15
V gene: TRBV27
CDR3 protein: CASSSKQLSYNEQFF
CDR3 DNA: TGTGCCAGCAGTTCCAAACAGCTCTCCTACAATGAGCAGTTCTTC

clone size: -
J gene: TRBJ2-3
D gene: -
CDR3 length: 12
V gene: TRBV14
CDR3 protein: CASSQGTDTQYF
CDR3 DNA: TGTGCCAGCAGCCAGGGCACAGATACGCAGTATTTT

clone size: once
J gene: TRBJ1-5
D gene: -
CDR3 length: 16
V gene: TRBV6-4
CDR3 protein: CASRGQNLYSNQPQHF
CDR3 DNA: TGTGCCAGCAGAGGACAGAACCTTTATAGCAATCAGCCCCAGCATTTT

clone size: -
J gene: TRBJ1-4
D gene: -
CDR3 length: 14
V gene: TRBV12-5
CDR3 protein: CASGLLGAGEKLFF
CDR3 DNA: TGTGCTAGTGGTTTGTTAGGGGCTGGGGAAAAACTGTTTTTT

clone size: -
J gene: TRBJ2-1
D gene: -
CDR3 length: 17
V gene: TRBV7-2
CDR3 protein: CASSFNVPGAAYNEQFF
CDR3 DNA: TGTGCCAGCAGCTTTAACGTCCCGGGGGCCGCCTACAATGAGCAGTTCTTC

clone size: -
J gene: TRBJ2-5
D gene: TRBD1
CDR3 length: 16
V gene: TRBV7-6
CDR3 protein: CASSLPTGGPAETQYF
CDR3 DNA: TGTGCCAGCAGCCTTCCTACAGGGGGCCCTGCAGAGACCCAGTACTTC

clone size: -
J gene: TRBJ2-1
D gene: TRBD2
CDR3 length: 14
V gene: TRBV19
CDR3 protein: CASSLAGGPGEQFF
CDR3 DNA: TGTGCCAGTAGTCTGGCGGGGGGGCCTGGGGAGCAGTTCTTC

clone size: -
J gene: TRBJ1-2
D gene: TRBD1
CDR3 length: 14
V gene: TRBV5-1
CDR3 protein: CASSLVDRGDGYTF
CDR3 DNA: TGCGCCAGCAGCTTGGTCGACAGGGGGGATGGCTACACCTTC

clone size: -
J gene: TRBJ2-1
D gene: -
CDR3 length: 12
V gene: TRBV6-6
CDR3 protein: CASRSVSAEQFF
CDR3 DNA: TGTGCCAGCAGGTCAGTGTCTGCTGAGCAGTTCTTC

clone size: -
J gene: TRBJ2-3
D gene: TRBD2
CDR3 length: 15
V gene: TRBV27
CDR3 protein: CASSSLADSTDTQYF
CDR3 DNA: TGTGCCAGCAGTTCTCTAGCGGATAGCACAGATACGCAGTATTTT

clone size: -
J gene: TRBJ2-5
D gene: TRBD2
CDR3 length: 15
V gene: TRBV5-4
CDR3 protein: CASSLAGGAQETQYF
CDR3 DNA: TGTGCCAGCAGCTTGGCCGGGGGGGCTCAAGAGACCCAGTACTTC

clone size: -
J gene: TRBJ2-7
D gene: -
CDR3 length: 15
V gene: TRBV14
CDR3 protein: CASSPLDGLSYEQYF
CDR3 DNA: TGTGCCAGCAGCCCCCTCGACGGACTCTCCTACGAGCAGTACTTC

clone size: -
J gene: TRBJ1-3
D gene: -
CDR3 length: 15
V gene: TRBV9
CDR3 protein: CASSQRKYSGNTIYF
CDR3 DNA: TGTGCCAGCAGCCAGCGGAAGTACTCTGGAAACACCATATATTTT

clone size: -
J gene: TRBJ1-1
D gene: -
CDR3 length: 16
V gene: TRBV10-2
CDR3 protein: CASSESTQGILTEAFF
CDR3 DNA: TGCGCCAGCAGTGAGTCGACACAAGGTATCCTGACTGAAGCTTTCTTT

clone size: -
J gene: TRBJ2-3
D gene: TRBD2
CDR3 length: 15
V gene: TRBV5-4
CDR3 protein: CASFHGTTSTDTQYF
CDR3 DNA: TGTGCCAGCTTCCACGGGACTACTAGCACAGATACGCAGTATTTT

clone size: -
J gene: TRBJ1-1
D gene: -
CDR3 length: 14
V gene: TRBV5-1
CDR3 protein: CASSEGDVLLEAFF
CDR3 DNA: TGCGCCAGCAGCGAGGGGGACGTTCTTCTTGAAGCTTTCTTT

clone size: -
J gene: TRBJ1-1
D gene: -
CDR3 length: 12
V gene: TRBV9
CDR3 protein: CASSVEGVEAFF
CDR3 DNA: TGTGCCAGCAGCGTAGAAGGAGTGGAAGCTTTCTTT

clone size: -
J gene: TRBJ2-7
D gene: -
CDR3 length: 15
V gene: TRBV15
CDR3 protein: CATALLDRRPYEQYF
CDR3 DNA: TGTGCCACCGCCTTACTGGACCGCCGTCCCTACGAGCAGTACTTC

clone size: -
J gene: TRBJ2-3
D gene: TRBD2
CDR3 length: 16
V gene: TRBV15
CDR3 protein: CATSTLARGVEDTQYF
CDR3 DNA: TGTGCCACCAGCACCCTCGCGCGGGGGGTTGAGGATACGCAGTATTTT

clone size: -
J gene: TRBJ2-3
D gene: TRBD2
CDR3 length: 21
V gene: TRBV7-8
CDR3 protein: CASSLASLRLAATSGTDTQYF
CDR3 DNA: TGTGCCAGCAGCTTAGCGAGCCTCCGACTAGCGGCCACTTCCGGCACAGATACGCAGTATTTT

clone size: -
J gene: TRBJ2-2
D gene: TRBD2
CDR3 length: 19
V gene: TRBV27
CDR3 protein: CASSLYWGTSGGGTGELFF
CDR3 DNA: TGTGCCAGCAGTTTATATTGGGGGACTAGCGGGGGCGGGACCGGGGAGCTGTTTTTT

clone size: -
J gene: TRBJ2-2
D gene: TRBD2
CDR3 length: 15
V gene: TRBV5-1
CDR3 protein: CASSLTSGGTGELFF
CDR3 DNA: TGCGCCAGCAGCTTAACTAGCGGGGGCACCGGGGAGCTGTTTTTT

clone size: -
J gene: TRBJ2-7
D gene: -
CDR3 length: 13
V gene: TRBV7-9
CDR3 protein: CASSLTGQYEQYF
CDR3 DNA: TGTGCCAGCAGCTTAACAGGGCAATACGAGCAGTACTTC

clone size: -
J gene: TRBJ2-3
D gene: TRBD2
CDR3 length: 14
V gene: TRBV5-1
CDR3 protein: CASSPSGGPDTQYF
CDR3 DNA: TGCGCCAGCAGCCCTAGCGGGGGGCCAGATACGCAGTATTTT

clone size: few
J gene: TRBJ1-3
D gene: TRBD1
CDR3 length: 15
V gene: TRBV16
CDR3 protein: CASSLPTGSGNTIYF
CDR3 DNA: TGTGCCAGCAGCCTGCCGACAGGGAGTGGAAACACCATATATTTT

clone size: -
J gene: TRBJ2-3
D gene: TRBD2
CDR3 length: 17
V gene: TRBV5-1
CDR3 protein: CASSGEGLASSTDTQYF
CDR3 DNA: TGCGCCAGCAGCGGCGAGGGACTAGCGTCTAGCACAGATACGCAGTATTTT

clone size: once
J gene: TRBJ2-5
D gene: TRBD2
CDR3 length: 15
V gene: TRBV6-5
CDR3 protein: CASSTRQAGLETQYF
CDR3 DNA: TGTGCCAGCAGTACCCGTCAAGCGGGGCTAGAGACCCAGTACTTC

clone size: once
J gene: TRBJ2-7
D gene: TRBD1
CDR3 length: 13
V gene: TRBV19
CDR3 protein: CASSSQGAWEQYF
CDR3 DNA: TGTGCCAGTAGTAGTCAGGGGGCCTGGGAGCAGTACTTC

clone size: -
J gene: TRBJ2-7
D gene: TRBD1
CDR3 length: 15
V gene: TRBV5-6
CDR3 protein: CASSVPGTVSYEQYF
CDR3 DNA: TGTGCCAGCAGCGTCCCCGGGACAGTTTCCTACGAGCAGTACTTC

clone size: once
J gene: TRBJ1-1
D gene: -
CDR3 length: 15
V gene: TRBV6-1
CDR3 protein: CATRTGHNLGTEAFF
CDR3 DNA: TGTGCCACTAGGACGGGACACAACTTAGGGACTGAAGCTTTCTTT

clone size: once
J gene: TRBJ1-5
D gene: TRBD1
CDR3 length: 14
V gene: TRBV7-2
CDR3 protein: CASSLIGGFQPQHF
CDR3 DNA: TGTGCCAGCAGCTTAATAGGGGGCTTTCAGCCCCAGCATTTT

clone size: -
J gene: TRBJ1-2
D gene: -
CDR3 length: 14
V gene: TRBV4-3
CDR3 protein: CASSQDTDLRGYTF
CDR3 DNA: TGCGCCAGCAGCCAAGATACGGACCTCCGAGGCTACACCTTC

clone size: -
J gene: TRBJ2-4
D gene: -
CDR3 length: 16
V gene: TRBV9
CDR3 protein: CASSGSVEIAKNIQYF
CDR3 DNA: TGTGCCAGCAGCGGTTCGGTGGAAATAGCCAAAAACATTCAGTACTTC